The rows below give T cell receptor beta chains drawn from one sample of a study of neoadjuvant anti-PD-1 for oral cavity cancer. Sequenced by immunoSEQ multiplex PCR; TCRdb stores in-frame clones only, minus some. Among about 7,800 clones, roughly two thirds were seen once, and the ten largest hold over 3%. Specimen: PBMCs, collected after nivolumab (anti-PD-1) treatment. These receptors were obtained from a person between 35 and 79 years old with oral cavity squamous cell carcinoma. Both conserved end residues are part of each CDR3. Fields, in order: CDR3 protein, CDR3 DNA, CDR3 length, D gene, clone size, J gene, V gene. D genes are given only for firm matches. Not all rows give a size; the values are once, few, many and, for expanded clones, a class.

cdr3_aa: CASRDRGRVFDTEAFF
cdr3_nt: TGCGCCAGCAGAGACAGGGGCCGGGTTTTCGACACTGAAGCTTTCTTT
cdr3_length: 16
d_call: TRBD1
clone_size: once
j_call: TRBJ1-1
v_call: TRBV5-1

cdr3_aa: CATVLGTEKNIQYF
cdr3_nt: TGTGCCACCGTGCTGGGGACGGAGAAAAACATTCAGTACTTC
cdr3_length: 14
d_call: .
clone_size: .
j_call: TRBJ2-4
v_call: TRBV2

cdr3_aa: CASRTGGSPLHF
cdr3_nt: TGTGCCAGTAGGACAGGGGGCTCACCCCTCCACTTT
cdr3_length: 12
d_call: TRBD1
clone_size: few
j_call: TRBJ1-6
v_call: TRBV19

cdr3_aa: CASSFEGTNEKLFF
cdr3_nt: TGTGCCAGCAGCTTCGAGGGAACTAATGAAAAACTGTTTTTT
cdr3_length: 14
d_call: .
clone_size: .
j_call: TRBJ1-4
v_call: TRBV5-4

cdr3_aa: CASKASGEAGELFF
cdr3_nt: TGTGCCAGCAAAGCTAGCGGGGAAGCCGGGGAGCTGTTTTTT
cdr3_length: 14
d_call: TRBD2
clone_size: few
j_call: TRBJ2-2
v_call: TRBV6-4

cdr3_aa: CASSLPGSTYEQYF
cdr3_nt: TGTGCCAGCAGTTTGCCAGGATCGACCTACGAGCAGTACTTC
cdr3_length: 14
d_call: .
clone_size: .
j_call: TRBJ2-7
v_call: TRBV27

cdr3_aa: CASSPGRTQYF
cdr3_nt: TGTGCCAGCAGCCCCGGCCGGACCCAGTACTTC
cdr3_length: 11
d_call: .
clone_size: .
j_call: TRBJ2-5
v_call: TRBV25-1

cdr3_aa: CASSLNGPYEQYF
cdr3_nt: TGTGCCAGCAGCTTAAATGGACCCTACGAGCAGTACTTC
cdr3_length: 13
d_call: .
clone_size: once
j_call: TRBJ2-7
v_call: TRBV13

cdr3_aa: CASSLGGTGGEKLFF
cdr3_nt: TGTGCCAGCAGCTTAGGGGGGACAGGTGGTGAAAAACTGTTTTTT
cdr3_length: 15
d_call: TRBD1
clone_size: .
j_call: TRBJ1-4
v_call: TRBV7-9

cdr3_aa: CASSPPGRGGYTF
cdr3_nt: TGTGCCAGCAGCCCCCCCGGACGAGGTGGCTACACCTTC
cdr3_length: 13
d_call: .
clone_size: .
j_call: TRBJ1-2
v_call: TRBV7-9

cdr3_aa: CATSREGQTTDTQYF
cdr3_nt: TGTGCCACCAGCAGAGAGGGACAGACCACAGATACGCAGTATTTT
cdr3_length: 15
d_call: TRBD1
clone_size: .
j_call: TRBJ2-3
v_call: TRBV15

cdr3_aa: CASHRDSNQPQHF
cdr3_nt: TGTGCCAGCCACAGGGATAGCAATCAGCCCCAGCATTTT
cdr3_length: 13
d_call: .
clone_size: .
j_call: TRBJ1-5
v_call: TRBV2

cdr3_aa: CASRGSRDSLYEQYF
cdr3_nt: TGTGCCAGCAGGGGGAGTCGGGACAGCTTATACGAGCAGTACTTC
cdr3_length: 15
d_call: TRBD1
clone_size: few
j_call: TRBJ2-7
v_call: TRBV2

cdr3_aa: CASSENTGSRNQPQHF
cdr3_nt: TGTGCCAGCAGTGAAAATACAGGGTCGCGGAATCAGCCCCAGCATTTT
cdr3_length: 16
d_call: .
clone_size: few
j_call: TRBJ1-5
v_call: TRBV2

cdr3_aa: CAWSLAGENNEQFF
cdr3_nt: TGTGCCTGGAGTTTGGCGGGGGAGAACAATGAGCAGTTCTTC
cdr3_length: 14
d_call: TRBD2
clone_size: .
j_call: TRBJ2-1
v_call: TRBV30

cdr3_aa: CASSLAASGNTGELFF
cdr3_nt: TGTGCCAGCAGCTTAGCGGCTAGCGGTAACACCGGGGAGCTGTTTTTT
cdr3_length: 16
d_call: TRBD2
clone_size: few
j_call: TRBJ2-2
v_call: TRBV7-6

cdr3_aa: CASSQVEGGRDTQYF
cdr3_nt: TGCGCCAGCAGCCAAGTTGAGGGGGGCCGGGATACGCAGTATTTT
cdr3_length: 15
d_call: .
clone_size: .
j_call: TRBJ2-3
v_call: TRBV4-3